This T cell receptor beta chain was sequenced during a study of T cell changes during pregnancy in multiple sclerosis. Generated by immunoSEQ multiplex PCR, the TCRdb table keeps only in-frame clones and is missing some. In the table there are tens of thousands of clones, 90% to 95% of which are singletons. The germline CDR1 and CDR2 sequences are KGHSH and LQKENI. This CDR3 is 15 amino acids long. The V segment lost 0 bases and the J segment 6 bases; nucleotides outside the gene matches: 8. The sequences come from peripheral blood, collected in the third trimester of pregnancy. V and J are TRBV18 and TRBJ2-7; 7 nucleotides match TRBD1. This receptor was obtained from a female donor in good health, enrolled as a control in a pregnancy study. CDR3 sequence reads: CASSPPTGSAGEQYF. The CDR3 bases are TGTGCCAGCTCACCACCGACAGGGTCGGCGGGCGAGCAGTACTTC.